This TCR beta chain emerged from a study of blood T cell repertoires in COVID-19. Study-level information: The origin of the acute and convalescent COVID-19 samples was the United States, Italy and Spain. T cells, B-cell-depleted T cells, or PBMCs supplied cDNA or gDNA.

Per germline, CDR1 SQVTM and CDR2 ANQGSEA. The CDR3 covers 15 residues. The V segment lost 1 base and the J segment 7 bases; nucleotides outside the gene matches: 12. Under the authors' procedure: Researchers report that nucleated cell counts were estimated from reference gene primer amplification. Some clones are missing from TCRdb's copy, which holds only in-frame ones; the method was immunoSEQ multiplex PCR. V, J and clone size are taken as reported in that table, and D and trimming were inferred from the DNA itself. The profile shows about 190,000 clones, about 86% of them singletons. The chain joins TRBV29-1 to TRBJ1-1; 7 bases line up with TRBD1. Sequences were obtained from peripheral blood. The sequence came from a young man with active or convalescent COVID-19. The chain's CDR3 is CSVEGQGGPRGEAFF. The CDR3 DNA reads TGCAGCGTTGAAGGACAGGGCGGCCCCAGGGGTGAAGCTTTCTTT.